The next 31 T cell receptor beta chains were all read from a single sample in a study of T cell responses to AZD1222 COVID-19 vaccine (dated by TCRdb to the early 2020s). Libraries came from the immunoSEQ multiplex PCR assay. The clones in this table, taken by TCRdb from immuneACCESS, are in-frame only. Not every clone is retained; where verified, under half of the shortfall comes from an unresolved V gene, and the cause of the rest is unknown. Counted in this sample were 75,000 to 100,000 clones; roughly 92% of them appeared once. The biggest ten clones account for about 12% of the sample. Explained via the paper, the time point label denotes: baseline before first vaccination. The material was peripheral blood, obtained on day 0 of AZD1222 vaccination. Every receptor here comes from an adult in good health.

This sequence joins TRBV18 and TRBJ1-4; weak D call: TRBD1 (6 bases). Trimming shortened V by 1 base and J by 3 bases, and 9 bases separated the two germline ends. CDR1 KGHSH and CDR2 LQKENI come from the germline V gene. This CDR3 is 15 amino acids long. The DNA of the CDR3 is TGTGCCAGCTCACCACTACGGACAGCTAATGAAAAACTGTTTTTT. This gives the protein CASSPLRTANEKLFF.

The V and J genes are TRBV15 and TRBJ1-1, with D uncertain. Per the germline V gene, CDR1 is LNHNV and CDR2 is YYDKDF (reference sequence). The length of the CDR3 is 14 residues. Trimming pared 1 base from V and 2 bases from J, leaving 8 bases between. CDR3 bases: TGTGCCACCAGCAGAGGTAACAGAAACACTGAAGCTTTCTTT. Protein sequence: CATSRGNRNTEAFF.

The chain is built from TRBV5-4 and TRBJ1-1, with TRBD1 as a possible D gene (6 bases). Between the trimmed V and J ends, which lost 7 bases and 10 bases, there was a span of 23 bases. The CDR3 is 14 residues long. Germline CDR1 is SGHNT and CDR2 is YYREEE (reference sequence). The CDR3, as DNA: TGTGCCAGCGGATTACAGGGCAAAGGGCTTGTAGCTTTCTTT. Its protein product is CASGLQGKGLVAFF. Drawing the rest from reference TRBV5-4 and TRBJ1-1, the complete variable domain is ETGVTQSPTHLIKTRGQQVTLRCSSQSGHNTVSWYQQALGQGPQFIFQYYREEENGRGNFPPRFSGLQFPNYSSELNVNALELDDSALYLCASGLQGKGLVAFFGQGTRLTVV.

This sequence joins TRBV7-6 and TRBJ2-5; TRBD1 agrees at 10 bases. The CDR3 has 16 residues. The V and J ends lost 5 bases and 1 base, in that order; junction bases with no gene match: 7. Germline values: CDR1 SGHVS, CDR2 FNYEAQ. CDR3 bases: TGTGCCAGCAGCCTCGGGACAGGGGTCTCCCAAGAGACCCAGTACTTC. Protein sequence: CASSLGTGVSQETQYF.

This chain joins TRBV12-5 and TRBJ2-1; possibly TRBD1 for D (6 bases). Germline V CDR1 and CDR2: LGHNT, FRNRAP. This CDR3 has 17 residues. V was pared by 0 bases and J by 5 bases, with 17 bases between. The chain's CDR3 is CASGLVRGGGPNNEQFF. The CDR3 coding sequence is TGTGCTAGTGGTTTGGTACGTGGGGGCGGGCCGAACAATGAGCAGTTCTTC.

V is TRBV2 and J is TRBJ2-7; no definite D call. V lost 8 bases and J lost 1, with 6 bases in between. There are 11 residues in the CDR3. Germline-derived CDR1 and CDR2 are SNHLY and FYNNEI. The CDR3: CASDESYEQYF. CDR3 DNA sequence: TGTGCCAGCGATGAATCCTACGAGCAGTACTTC.

This rearrangement joins TRBV5-6 to TRBJ1-2; 9 bases fit TRBD1. V trimming: 3 bases; J trimming: 4 bases; junction bases outside the gene matches: 7. The length of the CDR3 is 15 residues. The germline CDR1 and CDR2 sequences are SGHDT and YYEEEE. CDR3 amino acids: CASSSQPGQGYGYTF. CDR3 bases: TGTGCCAGCAGCTCGCAACCGGGACAGGGCTATGGCTACACCTTC.

This clone showed up just once. The V gene is TRBV12-3 or TRBV12-4, the J gene TRBJ1-4; possibly TRBD1 for D (6 bases). CDR3 length: 13 amino acids. The V end was cut by 10 bases, the J end by 7 bases, with 16 bases between. CDR3 sequence reads: CAIRGGVGEKLFF. The DNA for the CDR3 is TGTGCCATCCGAGGGGGGGTCGGTGAAAAACTGTTTTTT.

The chain combines TRBV7-2 with TRBJ2-5; 7 bases align to TRBD2. Germline V gene data show CDR1 as SGHTA and CDR2 as FQGNSA. The junction had 7 bases not matched to a gene; V was cut back by 1 base and J by 8 bases. CDR3 length: 14 amino acids. The CDR3 protein is CASSLGRGGSTQYF. DNA for the CDR3: TGTGCCAGCAGCTTAGGTCGCGGGGGTAGCACCCAGTACTTC.

The rearrangement links TRBV5-1 to TRBJ1-1; 10 bases are a match to TRBD1. Trimming removed 6 bases from V and 2 bases from J; junction bases left unmatched: 10. This CDR3 has 16 amino acids. The germline gives CDR1 SGHRS, CDR2 YFSETQ. CDR3 in DNA: TGCGCCAGCACCCGGGACAGGGGAGAGTTAAACACTGAAGCTTTCTTT. Encoded protein: CASTRDRGELNTEAFF.

The V call is TRBV12-3 or TRBV12-4, the J call TRBJ2-5; D is possibly TRBD2 (5 bases). This CDR3 contains 13 residues. Trimming removed 6 bases at V and 5 bases at J, with 13 bases between. This chain's CDR3 is CASSPRVFETQYF. Written as DNA, the CDR3 is TGTGCCAGCAGCCCGAGGGTTTTTGAGACCCAGTACTTC.

This chain joins TRBV28 and TRBJ1-6; TRBD1 might be the D (6 bases). The V gene lost 7 bases and the J gene lost 11 bases, with 12 bases spanning the gap. This CDR3 is built from 12 residues. Germline V gene lookup returns CDR1 MDHEN and CDR2 SYDVKM. The CDR3 coding sequence is TGTGCCAGCATTACAAGGGGGGCACCCCTCCACTTT. As protein: CASITRGAPLHF. Complete variable domain (other parts from reference TRBV28 and TRBJ1-6): DVKVTQSSRYLVKRTGEKVFLECVQDMDHENMFWYRQDPGLGLRLIYFSYDVKMKEKGDIPEGYSVSREKKERFSLILESASTNQTSMYLCASITRGAPLHFGNGTRLTVT.

J is TRBJ2-5 and V is TRBV7-2; 8 bases align to TRBD2. Per germline, CDR1 SGHTA and CDR2 FQGNSA. V lost 1 base to trimming and J lost 4 bases; unmatched junction nucleotides: 14. This CDR3 region has 18 residues. The CDR3 spells CASSLEAPWRGAGETQYF. The CDR3 coding sequence is TGTGCCAGCAGCTTAGAAGCGCCCTGGCGGGGGGCGGGAGAGACCCAGTACTTC.

J is TRBJ2-6 and V is TRBV7-2, with D unresolved. This CDR3 spans 14 amino acids. Germline V CDR1 and CDR2: SGHTA, FQGNSA. Trimming pared 1 base from V and 0 bases from J, leaving 1 base between. The CDR3 region is CASSLDSGANVLTF. The CDR3 coding sequence is TGTGCCAGCAGCTTAGACTCTGGGGCCAACGTCCTGACTTTC. Combining the CDR3 with reference TRBV7-2 and TRBJ2-6 gives the whole variable domain GAGVSQSPSNKVTEKGKDVELRCDPISGHTALYWYRQSLGQGLEFLIYFQGNSAPDKSGLPSDRFSAERTGGSVSTLTIQRTQQEDSAVYLCASSLDSGANVLTFGAGSRLTVL.

The chain carries TRBV19 and TRBJ2-5; no clear D gene. This CDR3 has 15 amino acids. V shed 5 bases and J shed 5 bases, with 18 bases lying between them. CDR1 is LNHDA and CDR2 is SQIVND in the germline V gene (reference sequence). The CDR3 bases are TGTGCCAGTAGTTCTCGGACCGGAATGAGGGAGACCCAGTACTTC. Residues: CASSSRTGMRETQYF.

The chain has TRBV6-5 and TRBJ1-2; 9 nucleotides line up with TRBD1. Germline trimming cut 7 bases from V and 6 bases from J; bases unmatched to any gene: 6. From germline, CDR1 is MNHEY and CDR2 SVGAGI. The CDR3 consists of 13 residues. The CDR3 DNA is TGTGCCAGCAAAATACAGGGGGCGCATGGCTACACCTTC. Protein: CASKIQGAHGYTF.

This sequence joins TRBV6-5 and TRBJ1-1; 12 positions match TRBD1. There are 14 residues in the CDR3. V lost 9 bases, J lost 6 bases, and 8 bases stayed unmatched. Per the germline V gene, CDR1 is MNHEY and CDR2 is SVGAGI. For the CDR3, the DNA is TGTGCCAGTTGTGTGGGACAGGGGGCACCTGAAGCTTTCTTT. It encodes CASCVGQGAPEAFF.

The CDR3 is CASTTGSMNTEAFF. The CDR3 DNA is TGTGCCAGCACCACGGGGAGCATGAACACTGAAGCTTTCTTT. The chain links TRBV5-5 to TRBJ1-1, with no clear D. CDR3 length: 14 amino acids. The V end was cut by 6 bases, the J end by 0 bases, with 12 bases between. Looked up from germline, CDR1 is SGHKS and CDR2 is YYEKEE (reference sequence).

DNA of the CDR3: TGTGCCAGCAGACCGGGGGGACTAGCGGGAGTTCCCTACGAGCAGTACTTC. Translation: CASRPGGLAGVPYEQYF. V is TRBV5-5 and J is TRBJ2-7, with 14 bases aligning to TRBD2. V gave up 5 bases and J gave up 2 bases; unmatched junction bases: 9. The CDR3 runs to 17 residues. Germline V gene data show CDR1 as SGHKS and CDR2 as YYEKEE (reference sequence).

V and J are TRBV19 and TRBJ2-1; the match to TRBD1 covers 9 bases. The CDR3 is 14 residues long. Trimming took 4 bases from V and 10 from J; bases not matched to a gene: 8. The germline V gene encodes CDR1 LNHDA and CDR2 SQIVND (reference sequence). This chain's CDR3 is CASSKRQGGGEQFF. The CDR3 DNA is TGTGCCAGTAGTAAGAGACAGGGGGGCGGCGAGCAGTTCTTC. The complete variable domain, with remaining parts taken from reference TRBV19 and TRBJ2-1, reads DGGITQSPKYLFRKEGQNVTLSCEQNLNHDAMYWYRQDPGQGLRLIYYSQIVNDFQKGDIAEGYSVSREKKESFPLTVTSAQKNPTAFYLCASSKRQGGGEQFFGPGTRLTVL.

V is TRBV10-3 and J is TRBJ2-2; perhaps TRBD1 as D (5 bases). The CDR3 extends over 15 amino acids. Trimming took 3 bases from V and 5 from J, leaving 13 bases between them. Germline CDR1 ENHRY, CDR2 SYGVKD. CDR3 sequence reads: CAISDGQGLTGELFF. The CDR3 DNA reads TGTGCCATCAGTGATGGTCAGGGTTTGACCGGGGAGCTGTTTTTT.

The chain recombines TRBV18 with TRBJ1-5; D gene unclear. The CDR3 consists of 13 residues. V shed 2 bases and J shed 5 bases, with 7 bases lying between them. Looked up from germline, CDR1 is KGHSH and CDR2 is LQKENI. Here the CDR3 reads CASSPTLDQPQHF. The CDR3 region has the DNA TGTGCCAGCTCACCAACTCTAGATCAGCCCCAGCATTTT.

V is TRBV2 and J is TRBJ1-4, with D possibly being TRBD1 (5 bases). Germline CDR1 and CDR2: SNHLY and FYNNEI. Trimming shortened V by 8 bases and J by 8 bases, and 15 bases separated the two germline ends. CDR3 length equals 13 residues. CDR3 sequence reads: CASSRGEVEKLFF. The CDR3 nucleotides read TGTGCCAGCTCGAGGGGCGAAGTCGAAAAACTGTTTTTT.

The chain employs TRBV4-2 and TRBJ1-5, with D possibly matching TRBD1 (5 bases). The CDR3 has 16 residues. Trimming took off 0 bases at V and 5 bases at J, with 14 bases between the two ends. The V gene's germline CDR1 is LGHNA and CDR2 YNFKEQ. The DNA for the CDR3 is TGTGCCAGCAGCCAAGATAGCAGGGTTTTAGATCAGCCCCAGCATTTT. It codes for CASSQDSRVLDQPQHF.

The J gene is TRBJ2-1, the V gene TRBV7-3; 11 nucleotides agree with TRBD2. From germline, CDR1 is SGHTA and CDR2 FQGTGA. This CDR3 is 16 amino acids long. V shed 2 bases and J 9 bases; nucleotides not matched to a gene: 9. In nucleotides, the CDR3 is TGTGCCAGCAGCTTACTCCTAGCGGGAGGCCCGGGTGAGCAGTTCTTC. Its translation is CASSLLLAGGPGEQFF.

The chain has TRBV29-1 and TRBJ1-2; perhaps TRBD1 as D (5 bases). Trimming removed 3 bases at V and 8 bases at J, with 13 bases between. CDR1 SQVTM and CDR2 ANQGSEA come from the germline V gene. CDR3 size: 12 residues. As DNA, the CDR3 is TGCAGCGTTGATAGAGGGGCTCCCGGCTACACCTTC. It specifies CSVDRGAPGYTF.

The gene calls are TRBV14 and TRBJ1-2, with D maybe TRBD1 (6 bases). Deletions cut 1 base from V and 7 bases from J, with 13 bases between. The germline CDR1 and CDR2 sequences are SGHDN and FVKESK. The CDR3 consists of 14 residues. The CDR3 nucleotides read TGTGCCAGCAGCCAAGCAGCAGGGGCTGGTGGCTACACCTTC. Its translation is CASSQAAGAGGYTF.

The chain employs TRBV5-1 and TRBJ2-3; D tentatively reads TRBD1 or TRBD2 (6 bases each). Germline CDR1 reads SGHRS; CDR2 reads YFSETQ. The CDR3 contains 15 residues. Trimming shortened V by 0 bases and J by 4 bases, and 12 bases separated the two germline ends. CDR3 nucleotide sequence: TGCGCCAGCAGCTTGGAAGCCGGGGGCGCAGATACGCAGTATTTT. Translation: CASSLEAGGADTQYF.

The V and J genes are TRBV24-1 and TRBJ2-5; D possibly corresponds to TRBD1 (5 bases). The CDR3 contains 14 residues. Trimming removed 4 bases at V and 4 bases at J, with 12 bases between. Germline V gene lookup returns CDR1 KGHDR and CDR2 SFDVKD. The CDR3 loop reads CATSDLGQAETQYF. The CDR3, as DNA: TGTGCCACCAGTGACCTAGGACAAGCAGAGACCCAGTACTTC.

The chain recombines TRBV7-9 with TRBJ2-7; D unclear. The CDR3 sequence is 13 residues long. V was clipped by 5 bases and J by 3 bases, with 11 bases between them. Germline CDR1 and CDR2: SEHNR and FQNEAQ (reference sequence). As DNA, the CDR3 is TGTGCCAGCAGCCCCCCTGATGACTACGAGCAGTACTTC. Protein product: CASSPPDDYEQYF.

The chain has TRBV2 and TRBJ1-5; D unresolved. This CDR3 spans 15 amino acids. Germline assignment: CDR1 SNHLY and CDR2 FYNNEI. Trimming removed 4 bases from V and 0 bases from J, with 10 bases in between. CDR3 protein: CASSVYGVSNQPQHF. For the CDR3, the DNA is TGTGCCAGCAGTGTTTACGGAGTTAGCAATCAGCCCCAGCATTTT.